Presented here are 21 T cell receptor beta chains from one specimen sequenced in a study of T cell clonality in common variable immunodeficiency. Clones were sequenced by immunoSEQ multiplex PCR, and TCRdb holds only the in-frame ones, with some missing. There are about 47,000 clones in the sample, none observed a single time. Material for sequencing was peripheral blood mononuclear cells. All receptors come from a person aged 18 to 75 in good health.

This clone has a count of ten or more. Coverage ceases 3 residues before the CDR3 finishes, and the germline J gene fills in the end. J is TRBJ1-2 and V is TRBV11-2; D gene uncertain. This CDR3 has 15 amino acids. Germline CDR1 SGHAT, CDR2 FQNNGV. Between the trimmed V and J ends, which lost 0 bases and 2 bases, there was a span of 10 bases. The CDR3 bases that were read are TGTGCCAGCAGCTTAGACTTAACATCCAACTATGGC. This gives the protein CASSLDLTSNYG. The whole CDR3 protein reads CASSLDLTSNYGYTF.

This clone was found many times. The DNA ends 3 residues before the CDR3 does, and the rest of the CDR3 is filled in from the germline J gene. The chain employs TRBV12-3 or TRBV12-4 and TRBJ2-7; D is uncertain. Trimming stripped 4 bases from V and 0 bases from J, with 7 bases between. CDR3 length: 13 residues. The part of the CDR3 DNA that was read is TGTGCCAGCAGTTCACTTAGCTCCTACGAG. Translated: CASSSLSSYE. The full CDR3 protein reads CASSSLSSYEQYF.

This clone was observed many times. With the read ending 3 residues before the CDR3 end, the germline J gene is used to fill in that end. This chain connects TRBV5-1 to TRBJ2-2; D perhaps matches TRBD1 (7 bases). V lost 6 bases, J lost 0 bases, and 12 bases lay in between. The CDR3 runs 15 residues. CDR1 SGHRS and CDR2 YFSETQ come from the germline V gene. CDR3 sequence: CASTRGTANTGELFF. The part of the CDR3 DNA that was read is TGCGCCAGCACCCGGGGGACAGCGAACACCGGGGAG.

This clone appeared many times. The read comes to an end 3 residues before the CDR3 does, leaving the germline J gene to fill in the end. The rearrangement joins TRBV13 to TRBJ2-1, with D hard to call. CDR3 length: 15 amino acids. The V and J ends lost 5 bases and 1 base respectively, with 12 bases between them. CDR1 PRHDT and CDR2 FYEKMQ come from the germline V gene (reference sequence). The CDR3 bases that were read are TGTGCCAGCAGCCCTTTCGGGTTTTCCTACAATGAG. This codes for CASSPFGFSYNE. The CDR3 in full is CASSPFGFSYNEQFF.

Details on this clone: The read is 3 residues too short to cover the CDR3 end, so that end is filled in from the germline J gene. V and J are TRBV19 and TRBJ1-5, with 8 bases lining up with TRBD1. The CDR3 runs 15 residues. Per germline, CDR1 LNHDA and CDR2 SQIVND (reference sequence). Trimming cost V 8 bases and J 5 bases; bases outside gene matches: 11. The covered CDR3 bases are TGTGCCAGTCAACCCACCAGGGGGCACGATCAGCCC. Translating it yields CASQPTRGHDQP. The whole CDR3 sequence reads CASQPTRGHDQPQHF.

This clone was counted ten times or more. The read ends 3 residues shy of where the CDR3 ends; the end is completed using the germline J gene. V gene TRBV20-1 combines with J gene TRBJ2-5; a weak D match, TRBD2 (7 bases). V was cut by 0 bases and J by 5 bases, with 13 bases left in between. The CDR3 is 14 amino acids. Germline V gene sequence: CDR1 DFQATT, CDR2 SNEGSKA (reference sequence). CDR3 amino acids: CSARDLRGAETQYF. The CDR3 DNA, read in part, is TGCAGTGCTAGAGATCTTCGGGGGGCGGAGACC.

The table lists this clone with many counts. The read ends 3 residues early relative to the CDR3; the germline J gene fills the gap. The chain links TRBV20-1 to TRBJ2-3, with TRBD2 as a possible D gene (6 bases). The V gene lost 6 bases and the J gene lost 5 bases, with 24 bases spanning the gap. Germline CDR1 is DFQATT and CDR2 is SNEGSKA (reference sequence). This CDR3 region has 16 residues. CDR3 sequence: CSAVSAWGETIDTQYF. The sequenced CDR3 bases are TGCAGTGCCGTATCCGCTTGGGGGGAGACGATAGATACG.

This clone has ten or more counts. The sequenced fragment ends 3 residues before the CDR3 boundary, so the rest is inferred from the germline J gene. The chain couples TRBV5-1 to TRBJ2-3, with TRBD1 matching over 8 bases. V trimming: 5 bases; J trimming: 0 bases; junction bases outside the gene matches: 5. The germline V gene encodes CDR1 SGHRS and CDR2 YFSETQ. There are 15 residues in the CDR3. The CDR3: CASRLGQGSTDTQYF. The DNA read from the CDR3 is TGCGCCAGCAGATTAGGACAGGGTAGCACAGATACG.

There are many counts of this clone. The read ends 3 residues before the CDR3 terminus; that terminus is restored from the germline J gene. J is TRBJ2-6 and V is TRBV18; 7 positions match TRBD1. The CDR3 contains 16 residues. Germline CDR1 and CDR2: KGHSH and LQKENI. The junction had 6 bases not matched to a gene; V was cut back by 5 bases and J by 2 bases. Here the CDR3 reads CASSALTGAGANVLTF. CDR3 DNA (partial): TGTGCCAGCTCAGCTCTAACAGGGGCTGGGGCCAACGTC. The whole variable domain, filled in from reference TRBV18 and TRBJ2-6, reads NAGVMQNPRHLVRRRGQEARLRCSPMKGHSHVYWYRQLPEEGLKFMVYLQKENIIDESGMPKERFSAEFPKEGPSILRIQQVVRGDSAAYFCASSALTGAGANVLTFGAGSRLTVL.

This clone was seen at least ten times. The CDR3 protein is CAWTQNYGYTF. Partial CDR3 DNA: TGTGCCTGGACTCAGAACTATGGC. The chain is built from TRBV30 and TRBJ1-2; D uncertain. The read falls 3 residues short of the CDR3 end, and the missing part is taken from the germline J gene. This CDR3 has 11 amino acids. V lost 4 bases and J 2 bases, leaving 5 bases between the germline ends. Germline lookup yields CDR1 GTSNPN and CDR2 SVGIG (reference sequence).

This clone was seen repeatedly, ten times or more. The CDR3 end falls 3 residues outside the read, so it is completed with the germline J gene. V usage is TRBV6-2 or TRBV6-3 and J usage is TRBJ2-4; possibly TRBD2 for D (6 bases). CDR1 and CDR2 (germline): MNHEY, SVGEGT. The CDR3 sequence is 15 residues long. V lost 6 bases, J lost 0 bases, and 12 bases lay in between. CDR3 sequence reads: CASRSTGVAKNIQYF. Partial CDR3 DNA: TGTGCCAGCAGGTCAACGGGGGTAGCCAAAAACATT.

There are many counts of this clone. The read terminates 3 residues ahead of where the CDR3 ends, so the germline J gene completes it. The chain uses TRBV2 and TRBJ2-2; D is ambiguous. Germline CDR1 SNHLY, CDR2 FYNNEI. V was shortened by 6 bases and J by 4 bases, with 15 bases between the two germline ends. The CDR3 is 15 residues long. The sequenced CDR3 bases are TGTGCCAGCAGCACTAAGTCTCGTTTCACCGGGGAG. It is translated as CASSTKSRFTGE. The full CDR3 reads CASSTKSRFTGELFF.

This clone appeared many times. Coverage ceases 3 residues before the CDR3 finishes, and the germline J gene fills in the end. This chain links TRBV5-1 with TRBJ2-2; D perhaps matches TRBD2 (5 bases). Trimming shortened V by 5 bases and J by 8 bases, and 19 bases separated the two germline ends. Germline V gives CDR1 SGHRS, CDR2 YFSETQ. The CDR3 contains 15 residues. The chain's CDR3 is CASRLRTDLSGELFF. The covered CDR3 bases are TGCGCCAGCAGGCTAAGGACGGACTTGAGTGGGGAG.

This clone was counted ten times or more. The read terminates 3 residues before the CDR3 end, so the remaining end is supplied by the germline J gene. The chain combines TRBV20-1 with TRBJ2-3; D possibly corresponds to TRBD2 (6 bases). The CDR3 length is 14 residues. Germline CDR1 DFQATT, CDR2 SNEGSKA (reference sequence). The V end was cut by 6 bases, the J end by 4 bases, with 17 bases between. The part of the CDR3 DNA that was read is TGCAGTGCGGAGGACTACCGTGGCGCAGATACG. It encodes CSAEDYRGADT. The full CDR3 reads CSAEDYRGADTQYF.

This clone has ten or more counts. The read ends 3 residues early relative to the CDR3; the germline J gene fills the gap. The chain combines TRBV6-2 or TRBV6-3 with TRBJ2-5, with a possible D match to TRBD2 (5 bases). The CDR3 runs 14 residues. Germline values: CDR1 MNHEY, CDR2 SVGEGT. The germline V and J ends were trimmed by 5 bases and 7 bases, with 17 bases remaining between them. The CDR3 DNA, read in part, is TGTGCCAGCAGTCGCGGGTTCACGAGCGGGACC. This sequence encodes CASSRGFTSGT. The complete CDR3 sequence is CASSRGFTSGTQYF.

This clone was counted at least ten times. Read sequence stops 3 residues before the CDR3 end, and the germline J gene provides the missing end. The chain couples TRBV9 to TRBJ2-6; no clear D. Per the germline V gene, CDR1 is SGDLS and CDR2 is YYNGEE. Trimming removed 0 bases at V and 0 bases at J, with 10 bases between. The CDR3 has 17 residues. This chain's CDR3 is CASSVAATSSGANVLTF. The covered CDR3 bases are TGTGCCAGCAGCGTAGCGGCGACTTCCTCTGGGGCCAACGTC. The variable domain in full, completed from reference TRBV9 and TRBJ2-6, reads DSGVTQTPKHLITATGQRVTLRCSPRSGDLSVYWYQQSLDQGLQFLIQYYNGEERAKGNILERFSAQQFPDLHSELNLSSLELGDSALYFCASSVAATSSGANVLTFGAGSRLTVL.

The table lists this clone with many counts. Coverage ceases 3 residues before the CDR3 finishes, and the germline J gene fills in the end. The chain uses TRBV20-1 and TRBJ1-5; the D gene is possibly TRBD1 (5 bases). V was pared by 4 bases and J by 0 bases, with 13 bases between. CDR1 and CDR2 from the germline V gene are DFQATT and SNEGSKA (reference sequence). CDR3 size: 15 residues. The CDR3 sequence: CSATKTANSNQPQHF. CDR3 bases read: TGCAGTGCTACGAAGACAGCTAATAGCAATCAGCCC.

This clone has only a few counts. Read coverage stops 3 residues before the CDR3 terminus; the germline J gene supplies the remainder. This rearrangement joins TRBV19 to TRBJ2-7; TRBD1 might be the D (6 bases). The V gene's germline CDR1 is LNHDA and CDR2 SQIVND (reference sequence). The CDR3 is 15 residues long. V lost 2 bases and J 2 bases, leaving 13 bases between the germline ends. CDR3 protein: CASSIPGAGPYEQYF. Incomplete CDR3 DNA: TGTGCCAGTAGTATACCAGGGGCCGGTCCCTACGAG. The variable domain in full, completed from reference TRBV19 and TRBJ2-7, reads DGGITQSPKYLFRKEGQNVTLSCEQNLNHDAMYWYRQDPGQGLRLIYYSQIVNDFQKGDIAEGYSVSREKKESFPLTVTSAQKNPTAFYLCASSIPGAGPYEQYFGPGTRLTVT.

This clone was recorded many times. The CDR3 end is not reached by the read, which stops 3 residues before it; the germline J gene fills it in. V usage is TRBV14 and J usage is TRBJ1-2, with D perhaps matching TRBD1 (5 bases). The CDR3 is 14 residues long. V shed 3 bases and J shed 6 bases, with 14 bases lying between them. CDR1 is SGHDN and CDR2 is FVKESK in the germline V gene. The DNA read from the CDR3 is TGTGCCAGCAGCCACAGTTTCCAGGGCGATGGC. Translating gives CASSHSFQGDG. The whole CDR3 sequence reads CASSHSFQGDGYTF.

In this sample, this clone turned up many times. The read terminates 3 residues ahead of where the CDR3 ends, so the germline J gene completes it. The chain carries TRBV11-2 and TRBJ2-7; a weak D match, TRBD2 (5 bases). The V end lost 2 bases, the J end lost 3 bases, and 11 bases lay between the germline ends. The CDR3 runs 14 residues. Germline CDR1 is SGHAT and CDR2 is FQNNGV. Partial CDR3 DNA: TGTGCCAGCAGCTTAAATGTAGCGCGCTACGAG. Encoded protein: CASSLNVARYE. The whole CDR3 sequence reads CASSLNVARYEQYF.

This clone was seen ten or more times. Read data end 3 residues before the CDR3 end; the end is taken from the germline J gene. The gene calls are TRBV5-5 and TRBJ1-2; D possibly corresponds to TRBD1 (5 bases). Deletions cut 0 bases from V and 3 bases from J, with 9 bases between. From germline, CDR1 is SGHKS and CDR2 YYEKEE (reference sequence). CDR3 length: 14 residues. The CDR3 protein is CASSLEARDYGYTF. CDR3 DNA, as far as it was read: TGTGCCAGCAGCTTGGAGGCCAGGGACTATGGC.